This T cell receptor beta chain comes out of a study of T cells in Graves' hyperthyroidism and ophthalmopathy. The CDR3 sequence is 18 residues long. The junction had 19 bases not matched to a gene; V was cut back by 9 bases and J by 1 base. Germline-derived CDR1 and CDR2 are SEHNR and FQNEAQ (reference sequence). RNA transcripts served as the template for amplifying TCR beta CDR3 regions. Researchers ran a first-round RT-PCR on the TCR CDR3 using the HTBI primer set. Via MiXCR, TCRdb re-called the multiplex PCR reads, giving one row per CDR3 protein. The sample has some 800,000 distinct CDR3 sequences, over 35% seen once.

This chain links TRBV7-9 with TRBJ1-1, with TRBD1 matching 8 bases. This clonotype originated in a man between 18 and 29 years old with Graves' hyperthyroidism. The source material was blood. The CDR3 DNA is TGTGCCAGTAGCCAACCCTTATACAGGGGGAGTCGGAACACTGAAGCTTTCTTT. Amino acid sequence: CASSQPLYRGSRNTEAFF.